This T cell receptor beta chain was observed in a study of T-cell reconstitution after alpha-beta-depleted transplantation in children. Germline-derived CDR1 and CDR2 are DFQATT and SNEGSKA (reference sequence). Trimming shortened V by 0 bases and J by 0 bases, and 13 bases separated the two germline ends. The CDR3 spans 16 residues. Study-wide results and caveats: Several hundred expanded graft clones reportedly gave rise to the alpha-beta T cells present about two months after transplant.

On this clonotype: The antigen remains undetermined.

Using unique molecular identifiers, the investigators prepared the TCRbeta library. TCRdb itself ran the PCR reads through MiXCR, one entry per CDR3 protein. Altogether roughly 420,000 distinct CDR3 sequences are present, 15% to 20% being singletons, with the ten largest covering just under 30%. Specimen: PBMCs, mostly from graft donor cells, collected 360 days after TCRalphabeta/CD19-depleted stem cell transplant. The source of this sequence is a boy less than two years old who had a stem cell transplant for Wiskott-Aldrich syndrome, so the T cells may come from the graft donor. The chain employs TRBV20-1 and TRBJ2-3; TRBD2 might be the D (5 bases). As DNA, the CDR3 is TGCAGTGCTAGAGATAGGAGGACTGCTAGCACAGATACGCAGTATTTT. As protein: CSARDRRTASTDTQYF.